The 5 T cell receptor beta chains in this list originate from one sample, sequenced in a study of T cells in Graves' hyperthyroidism and ophthalmopathy. Amplification of TCR beta CDR3 regions was performed using RNA transcripts as template. HTBI primers were the set used in a first-round RT-PCR of the TCR CDR3. MiXCR was run by TCRdb on the multiplex PCR reads, yielding one entry per CDR3 protein. The table records 560,000 or so distinct CDR3 sequences, nearly 20% of them present only once. Sequencing was done on a sample of blood. Receptor source: a middle-aged man with Graves' ophthalmopathy.

This chain links TRBV20-1 with TRBJ2-7, with a tentative D call TRBD2 (6 bases). V was shortened by 6 bases and J by 0 bases, with 18 bases between the two germline ends. Germline-derived CDR1 and CDR2 are DFQATT and SNEGSKA (reference sequence). The CDR3 length is 15 residues. CDR3 loop: CSAQLGRIHSYEQYF. DNA for the CDR3: TGCAGTGCCCAGCTGGGGAGGATCCACTCCTACGAGCAGTACTTC.

The chain combines TRBV6-2 or TRBV6-3 with TRBJ2-5; 7 positions agree with TRBD2. V trimming: 6 bases; J trimming: 7 bases; junction bases outside the gene matches: 17. From germline, CDR1 is MNHEY and CDR2 SVGEGT. CDR3 length: 16 residues. The CDR3, as DNA: TGTGCCAGCAGCCTAGCGGAATACCCCCGAGAAGCGACCCAGTACTTC. Its protein product is CASSLAEYPREATQYF.

This chain connects TRBV5-1 to TRBJ1-2, with 7 bases aligning to TRBD1. The CDR3 has 14 amino acids. Trimming took 4 bases from V and 2 from J; bases not matched to a gene: 5. Germline V gene lookup returns CDR1 SGHRS and CDR2 YFSETQ. This CDR3 is CASSPGQTNYGYTF. In DNA form, the CDR3 reads TGCGCCAGCAGCCCGGGACAGACAAACTATGGCTACACCTTC.

This clonotype was seen repeatedly, ten times or more. DNA for the CDR3: TGTGCCAGCAGTCCTGGGCCCGGGACAGATACGCAGTATTTT. It specifies CASSPGPGTDTQYF. This chain uses TRBV28 with TRBJ2-3; D unresolved. The V gene lost 5 bases and the J gene lost 3 bases, with 12 bases spanning the gap. This CDR3 spans 14 amino acids. Germline assignment: CDR1 MDHEN and CDR2 SYDVKM.

V and J are TRBV5-1 and TRBJ1-2, with D unresolved. The V end was cut by 4 bases, the J end by 6 bases, with 13 bases between. CDR1 is SGHRS and CDR2 is YFSETQ in the germline V gene. The CDR3 length is 13 residues. Here the CDR3 reads CASSLTVRDGYTF. CDR3 nucleotide sequence: TGCGCCAGCAGCCTCACGGTCCGTGATGGCTACACCTTC.